The 10 T cell receptor beta chains below come from one sample, sequenced in a study of beta chain features in type 1 diabetes. Since all of the isolated RNA was reverse transcribed, expressed TCRB transcripts were what got sequenced. Clones were read by immunoSEQ multiplex PCR, and TCRdb kept only the in-frame ones, dropping some. The table records around 400,000 clones, about 12% of them present only once. Sequencing used naive CD4+ T cells from blood. These receptors all come from a man younger than 35 in good health.

This clone was observed a few times. The chain links TRBV9 to TRBJ1-2; 9 bases are shared with TRBD1. This CDR3 comprises 17 residues. Germline assignment: CDR1 SGDLS and CDR2 YYNGEE. Trimming removed 3 bases from V and 6 bases from J; junction bases left unmatched: 15. CDR3: CASSAGGFGTGRNGYTF. In nucleotides, the CDR3 is TGTGCCAGCAGCGCGGGGGGATTTGGGACAGGGAGGAATGGCTACACCTTC.

The table lists this clone with a few counts. The chain recombines TRBV5-4 with TRBJ2-6; no definite D call. The CDR3 runs 15 residues. CDR1 and CDR2 (germline): SGHNT, YYREEE (reference sequence). Trimming pared 4 bases from V and 1 base from J, leaving 9 bases between. The CDR3, as DNA: TGTGCCAGCAGCGCGGCCGCTTCTGGGGCCAACGTCCTGACTTTC. Amino acid sequence: CASSAAASGANVLTF.

This clone was seen ten or more times. The chain has TRBV29-1 and TRBJ2-7; 11 bases match TRBD1. The CDR3 extends over 14 amino acids. V lost 7 bases, J lost 1 base, and 6 bases stayed unmatched. Germline V gene lookup returns CDR1 SQVTM and CDR2 ANQGSEA. The CDR3 is CSATGTGGSYEQYF. The CDR3 coding sequence is TGCAGCGCCACCGGGACAGGGGGATCCTACGAGCAGTACTTC.

This clone came up a few times. V is TRBV7-2 and J is TRBJ1-5, with D hard to call. CDR1 and CDR2 from the germline V gene are SGHTA and FQGNSA. This CDR3 is built from 14 residues. V was clipped by 5 bases and J by 6 bases, with 14 bases between them. CDR3 protein: CASSLLVAGQPQHF. The CDR3 coding sequence is TGTGCCAGCAGCCTTCTGGTTGCGGGTCAGCCCCAGCATTTT.

This clone was seen a few times. The chain links TRBV5-4 to TRBJ1-4, with 10 bases that match TRBD1. The CDR3 extends over 15 amino acids. Germline-derived CDR1 and CDR2 are SGHNT and YYREEE (reference sequence). With V trimmed by 4 bases and J by 8 bases, 8 bases remained unmatched. The DNA of the CDR3 is TGTGCCAGCAGCCCGACAGGGGGCCAGGGCGAAAAACTGTTTTTT. It encodes CASSPTGGQGEKLFF.

This clone was seen once. The chain couples TRBV7-2 to TRBJ1-2; 7 bases are a match to TRBD1. Unmatched junction bases numbered 1, after V lost 0 bases and J lost 3 bases. Looked up from germline, CDR1 is SGHTA and CDR2 is FQGNSA. CDR3 size: 14 residues. The chain's CDR3 is CASSLATGYYGYTF. In DNA form, the CDR3 reads TGTGCCAGCAGCTTAGCGACAGGGTACTATGGCTACACCTTC.

V usage is TRBV7-2 and J usage is TRBJ1-2, with 8 nucleotides matching TRBD1. The germline gives CDR1 SGHTA, CDR2 FQGNSA. Trimming removed 0 bases from V and 5 bases from J; junction bases left unmatched: 5. The CDR3 totals 15 residues. CDR3 sequence reads: CASSLASGGEYGYTF. CDR3 DNA sequence: TGTGCCAGCAGCTTAGCGTCAGGGGGCGAATATGGCTACACCTTC.

This clone was seen more than once but under ten times. The gene calls are TRBV23-1 and TRBJ2-2, with TRBD1 matching over 8 bases. TRBV23-1 is treated as an ORF (open reading frame) with a function not yet certain. V lost 1 base and J lost 4; bases outside the gene matches: 5. CDR3 length: 16 amino acids. The CDR3 DNA is TGCGCCAGCAGTCAATTTCGGGACAGGCCCACCGGGGAGCTGTTTTTT. It encodes CASSQFRDRPTGELFF.

This clone was observed a handful of times. This sample includes further DNA sequences coding for the same CDR3. The genes are TRBV7-9 and TRBJ2-7; maybe TRBD1 (6 bases). V was shortened by 6 bases and J by 3 bases, with 9 bases between the two germline ends. The CDR3 extends over 12 amino acids. Per the germline V gene, CDR1 is SEHNR and CDR2 is FQNEAQ (reference sequence). In nucleotides, the CDR3 is TGTGCCAGCAGACAGGACAGCTACGAGCAGTACTTC. Translated: CASRQDSYEQYF.

This sequence joins TRBV7-2 and TRBJ2-1; 11 bases agree with TRBD2. Germline CDR1 is SGHTA and CDR2 is FQGNSA. The V and J ends lost 1 base and 9 bases, in that order; junction bases with no gene match: 5. The CDR3 sequence is 15 residues long. CDR3 protein: CASSLVAGGLSEQFF. In nucleotides, the CDR3 is TGTGCCAGCAGCTTAGTAGCGGGGGGGCTGTCTGAGCAGTTCTTC.